Listed below are T cell receptor beta chains from one sample, sequenced in a study of T cell responses to AZD1222 COVID-19 vaccine. Sequenced by immunoSEQ multiplex PCR; TCRdb stores in-frame clones only, minus some. This table holds fewer than 130,000 clones, roughly 90% found once. This material consisted of peripheral blood, taken on day 0 of AZD1222 vaccination. The receptors come from an adult in good health. Each CDR3 is given with its conserved first and last residue. Fields, in order: clone size, V gene, CDR3 protein. Some rows mark clone size as missing; the rest say once, few, many or name a class of expanded clone.

abundance: NA
v_gene: TRBV6-2/TRBV6-3
CDR3aa: CASSYPGTDYEQYF

abundance: NA
v_gene: TRBV29-1
CDR3aa: CSVGGTSGRLNTGELFF

abundance: NA
v_gene: TRBV6-5
CDR3aa: CASSRDTNTGELFF

abundance: NA
v_gene: TRBV19
CDR3aa: CASSKPQNIQYF

abundance: NA
v_gene: TRBV7-6
CDR3aa: CASSNREQTYNEQFF

abundance: few
v_gene: TRBV5-1
CDR3aa: CASSTGQGTNEKLFF

abundance: few
v_gene: TRBV4-1
CDR3aa: CASSQEADGRSPEQYF

abundance: once
v_gene: TRBV10-2
CDR3aa: CASSERRDNSPLHF

abundance: NA
v_gene: TRBV27
CDR3aa: CASSLGAGISSPLHF

abundance: NA
v_gene: TRBV2
CDR3aa: CASNRRAGSSYNEQFF

abundance: NA
v_gene: TRBV6-5
CDR3aa: CASLPPGSNYNEQFF

abundance: NA
v_gene: TRBV6-5
CDR3aa: CASSYSSPSGANVLTF

abundance: NA
v_gene: TRBV29-1
CDR3aa: CSVEPQGKPEAFF

abundance: NA
v_gene: TRBV4-1
CDR3aa: CASSERDRGNQPQHF

abundance: NA
v_gene: TRBV24-1
CDR3aa: CATSDSFGTAKLFF

abundance: NA
v_gene: TRBV5-1
CDR3aa: CASSLGGRENTEAFF

abundance: NA
v_gene: TRBV9
CDR3aa: CASSPGSGTRKETQYF

abundance: NA
v_gene: TRBV9
CDR3aa: CASSGASGVYNEQFF